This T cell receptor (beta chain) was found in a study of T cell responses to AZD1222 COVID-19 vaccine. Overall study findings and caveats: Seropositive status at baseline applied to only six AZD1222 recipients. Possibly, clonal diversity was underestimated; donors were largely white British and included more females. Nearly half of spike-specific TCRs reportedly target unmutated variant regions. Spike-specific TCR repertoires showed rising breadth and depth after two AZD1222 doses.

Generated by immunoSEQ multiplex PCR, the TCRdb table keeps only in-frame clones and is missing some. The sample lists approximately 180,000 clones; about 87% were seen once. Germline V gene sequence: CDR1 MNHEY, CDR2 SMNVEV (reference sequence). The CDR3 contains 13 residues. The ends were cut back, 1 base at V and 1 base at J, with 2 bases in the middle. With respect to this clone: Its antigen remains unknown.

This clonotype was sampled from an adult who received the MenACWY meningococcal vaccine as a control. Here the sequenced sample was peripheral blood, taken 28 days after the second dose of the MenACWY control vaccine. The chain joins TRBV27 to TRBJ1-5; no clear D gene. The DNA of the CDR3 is TGTGCCAGCAGTTTATTGAGCAATCAGCCCCAGCATTTT. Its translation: CASSLLSNQPQHF.